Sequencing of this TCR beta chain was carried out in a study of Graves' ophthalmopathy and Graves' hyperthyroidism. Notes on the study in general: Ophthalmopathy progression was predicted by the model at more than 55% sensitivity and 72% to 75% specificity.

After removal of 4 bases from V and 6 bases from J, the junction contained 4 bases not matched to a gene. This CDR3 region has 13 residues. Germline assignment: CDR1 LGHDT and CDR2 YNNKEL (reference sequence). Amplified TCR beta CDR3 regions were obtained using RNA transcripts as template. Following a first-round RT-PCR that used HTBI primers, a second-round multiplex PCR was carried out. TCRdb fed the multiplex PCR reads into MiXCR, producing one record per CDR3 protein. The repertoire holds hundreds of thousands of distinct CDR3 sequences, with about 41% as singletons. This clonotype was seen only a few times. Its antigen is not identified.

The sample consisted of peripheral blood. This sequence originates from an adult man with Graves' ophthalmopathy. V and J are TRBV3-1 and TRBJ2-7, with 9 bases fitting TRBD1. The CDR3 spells CASSPTGGLEQYF. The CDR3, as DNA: TGTGCCAGCAGCCCGACAGGGGGGCTCGAGCAGTACTTC.